These T cell receptor beta chains were read from a single sample in a study of cytomegalovirus exposure and HLA in healthy donors. TCRdb's copy holds only in-frame clones and misses some; the assay was immunoSEQ multiplex PCR. The repertoire holds roughly 67,000 clones, with over 70% as singletons. The sequenced sample consisted of PBMCs. The receptor set was obtained from a man aged 60 to 69 in good health and CMV-seropositive. Both conserved end residues are part of each CDR3. A D gene is named only where the DNA matches it firmly. Expanded clones get a size class; other rows say once, few or many, or leave the size out.

V gene,J gene,clone size,D gene,CDR3 protein,CDR3 DNA
TRBV5-1,TRBJ1-1,few,-,CASSITGFNTEAFF,TGCGCCAGCAGCATTACAGGGTTTAACACTGAAGCTTTCTTT
TRBV19,TRBJ1-5,-,-,CASSPRLGANQPQHF,TGTGCCAGTAGTCCCCGTCTGGGGGCAAATCAGCCCCAGCATTTT
TRBV6-5,TRBJ1-1,-,-,CASRSHTEAFF,TGTGCCAGCAGGAGTCACACTGAAGCTTTCTTT
TRBV19,TRBJ2-2,-,-,CASTNQGLNTGELFF,TGTGCCAGTACCAACCAGGGTCTGAACACCGGGGAGCTGTTTTTT
TRBV7-6,TRBJ2-1,-,TRBD1,CASSFGQGANEQFF,TGTGCCAGCAGCTTTGGACAGGGGGCAAATGAGCAGTTCTTC
TRBV6-5,TRBJ2-3,-,-,CASTSRDTQYF,TGTGCCAGCACCTCACGGGATACGCAGTATTTT
TRBV4-1,TRBJ2-7,-,TRBD1,CASSGTGVGYEQYF,TGCGCCAGCAGCGGGACAGGGGTGGGCTACGAGCAGTACTTC
TRBV11-2,TRBJ2-7,-,TRBD1,CASSQRQGAGYEQYF,TGTGCCAGCAGCCAAAGACAGGGGGCGGGCTACGAGCAGTACTTC
TRBV5-1,TRBJ2-4,-,-,CASSTYGDTKNIQYF,TGCGCCAGCAGCACCTATGGGGACACTAAAAACATTCAGTACTTC
TRBV6-6,TRBJ2-7,few,TRBD1,CASSRDRGASYEQYF,TGTGCCAGCTCCCGGGACAGGGGCGCATCCTACGAGCAGTACTTC
TRBV2,TRBJ2-3,once,TRBD2,CASSPPSGGATDTQYF,TGTGCCAGCAGTCCTCCTAGCGGGGGGGCTACAGATACGCAGTATTTT
TRBV4-1,TRBJ1-2,many,-,CASSQEWSGGDYGYTF,TGCGCCAGCAGCCAAGAGTGGTCCGGAGGCGACTATGGCTACACCTTC
TRBV7-2,TRBJ1-5,-,TRBD1,CASSQDRASYGQPQHF,TGTGCCAGCAGCCAAGACAGGGCATCATATGGTCAGCCCCAGCATTTT
TRBV7-6,TRBJ1-3,once,TRBD1,CASSPGQGPSSGNTIYF,TGTGCCAGCAGCCCAGGACAGGGTCCAAGCTCTGGAAACACCATATATTTT
TRBV2,TRBJ1-5,-,-,CASSAGPYSNQPQHF,TGTGCCAGCAGTGCGGGTCCTTATAGCAATCAGCCCCAGCATTTT
TRBV6-6,TRBJ1-2,few,-,CASSYRDTYYGYTF,TGTGCCAGCAGTTACCGGGACACATACTATGGCTACACCTTC
TRBV5-1,TRBJ2-5,-,TRBD1,CASSLQTGALETQYF,TGCGCCAGCAGCTTGCAGACAGGGGCCTTAGAGACCCAGTACTTC
TRBV5-1,TRBJ2-6,-,TRBD1,CASSLGTGGSISGANVLTF,TGCGCCAGCAGCTTGGGAACAGGGGGCTCTATCTCTGGGGCCAACGTCCTGACTTTC
TRBV7-6,TRBJ2-2,-,TRBD2,CASSPKVVLAGLTGELFF,TGTGCCAGCAGCCCAAAAGTCGTCCTAGCGGGTTTAACCGGGGAGCTGTTTTTT
TRBV4-1,TRBJ1-2,-,-,CASSQAATGSNYGYTF,TGCGCCAGCAGCCAAGCTGCAACAGGATCTAACTATGGCTACACCTTC
TRBV7-9,TRBJ1-1,-,-,CASSPQDRYAFF,TGTGCCAGCAGCCCTCAGGACAGATATGCTTTCTTT
TRBV19,TRBJ2-5,-,-,CASSTGLQGTQYF,TGTGCCAGTAGTACGGGACTGCAAGGGACCCAGTACTTC
TRBV29-1,TRBJ2-5,-,-,CSAGIQRQETQYF,TGCAGCGCCGGTATACAGCGGCAAGAGACCCAGTACTTC
TRBV2,TRBJ1-6,-,TRBD1,CASRRTGGGSPLHF,TGTGCCAGCAGGAGGACAGGGGGCGGCTCACCCCTCCACTTT
TRBV11-3,TRBJ2-7,few,-,CASSPLYESSYEQYF,TGTGCCAGCAGCCCTCTATACGAGAGCTCCTACGAGCAGTACTTC
TRBV7-9,TRBJ2-4,few,TRBD1,CASSPQTGVNIQYF,TGTGCCAGCAGCCCCCAGACAGGGGTAAACATTCAGTACTTC
TRBV11-2,TRBJ2-7,-,-,CASSGQLAYEQYF,TGTGCCAGCAGCGGACAGCTAGCCTACGAGCAGTACTTC
TRBV6-1,TRBJ1-1,-,-,CASSRRTETEAFF,TGTGCCAGCTCCAGACGGACAGAAACTGAAGCTTTCTTT
TRBV2,TRBJ2-1,-,TRBD2,CASSALGTRDNEQFF,TGTGCCAGCAGTGCCCTCGGGACTAGGGACAATGAGCAGTTCTTC
TRBV7-9,TRBJ1-5,-,-,CASSLEGAGNQPQHF,TGTGCCAGCAGCTTAGAAGGGGCTGGCAATCAGCCCCAGCATTTT
TRBV5-4,TRBJ1-2,-,TRBD1,CASSSKAGGWYGYTF,TGTGCCAGCAGCTCGAAAGCAGGGGGCTGGTATGGCTACACCTTC
TRBV27,TRBJ2-1,-,TRBD2,CASSLGEAIGGRVNNEQFF,TGTGCCAGCAGTTTGGGGGAGGCCATTGGCGGGAGGGTAAACAATGAGCAGTTCTTC
TRBV9,TRBJ2-2,few,TRBD2,CASSVGLAGGLGVDTGELFF,TGTGCCAGCAGCGTAGGGTTAGCGGGGGGGCTTGGAGTTGACACCGGGGAGCTGTTTTTT
TRBV2,TRBJ1-1,once,TRBD1,CAINRGRGDTEAFF,TGTGCCATTAACAGGGGGCGAGGTGACACTGAAGCTTTCTTT
TRBV5-1,TRBJ1-2,once,TRBD1,CASSIGTGVYGYTF,TGCGCCAGCAGCATAGGGACAGGGGTGTATGGCTACACCTTC
TRBV19,TRBJ2-5,-,TRBD2,CASSIPGLAGETQYF,TGTGCCAGTAGTATTCCGGGACTAGCGGGGGAGACCCAGTACTTC
TRBV7-8,TRBJ1-2,-,TRBD1,CASSFWTGEDGYTF,TGTGCCAGCAGCTTCTGGACAGGAGAGGATGGCTACACCTTC
TRBV19,TRBJ2-1,-,-,CASSITTEKQFF,TGTGCCAGTAGTATTACGACAGAGAAGCAGTTCTTC
TRBV10-3,TRBJ1-1,-,-,CAIKDYDKNTEAFF,TGTGCCATCAAAGACTACGACAAAAACACTGAAGCTTTCTTT
TRBV6-5,TRBJ2-2,-,-,CASSRAGTFTGELFF,TGTGCCAGCAGCCGAGCGGGGACATTCACCGGGGAGCTGTTTTTT
TRBV19,TRBJ1-6,-,-,CASRLHNSPLHF,TGTGCCAGTAGGCTACATAATTCACCCCTCCACTTT
TRBV11-3,TRBJ2-1,-,TRBD2,CASSLVTSGRKSGNEQFF,TGTGCCAGCAGCTTGGTTACTAGCGGGAGGAAGTCGGGCAATGAGCAGTTCTTC
TRBV5-6,TRBJ2-7,-,TRBD1,CASSLRYPALQGITYEQYF,TGTGCCAGCAGCTTGCGATACCCCGCCTTACAGGGGATAACCTACGAGCAGTACTTC